These 2 T cell receptor beta chains share one sample of origin, sequenced in a study of blood T cell repertoires in COVID-19. TCRdb's table, derived via immunoSEQ multiplex PCR, lists solely in-frame clones and lacks some. The sample includes 29,000 or so clones, roughly 94% of them seen just once. Sequencing input: peripheral blood. These receptors originate from a man in his fifties with active COVID-19.

This clone was seen only once. This chain links TRBV9 with TRBJ2-6; D gene ambiguous. CDR1 and CDR2 (germline): SGDLS, YYNGEE. The CDR3 extends over 18 amino acids. V lost 3 bases and J lost 0, with 16 bases in between. Here the CDR3 reads CASSGRSVPGSGANVLTF. The CDR3 DNA follows: TGTGCCAGCAGCGGCAGGTCGGTACCCGGCTCTGGGGCCAACGTCCTGACTTTC. The full variable domain, rest sourced from reference TRBV9 and TRBJ2-6, is DSGVTQTPKHLITATGQRVTLRCSPRSGDLSVYWYQQSLDQGLQFLIQYYNGEERAKGNILERFSAQQFPDLHSELNLSSLELGDSALYFCASSGRSVPGSGANVLTFGAGSRLTVL.

The genes are TRBV29-1 and TRBJ2-6; tentative D call: TRBD1 (5 bases). Trimming pared 5 bases from V and 3 bases from J, leaving 14 bases between. This CDR3 is 15 amino acids long. Germline V gene sequence: CDR1 SQVTM, CDR2 ANQGSEA. The CDR3 nucleotides are TGCAGCGTTTCAACTTACAGGTATGGGGCCAACGTCCTGACTTTC. This gives the protein CSVSTYRYGANVLTF.